The text below deals with one T cell receptor beta chain. Antigen unknown. This sample was included in a study of cytomegalovirus exposure and HLA in healthy donors. Turning to the study itself: In a later analysis, the 120 or so validation repertoires were reported to have used the same platform as the approximately 690 first-cohort repertoires.

Profiled with immunoSEQ multiplex PCR; TCRdb holds only in-frame clones, not every one. The table shows about 98,000 clones, with roughly 87% occurring only once. V lost 10 bases, J lost 5 bases, and 17 bases stayed unmatched. The CDR3 spans 16 residues. Germline lookup yields CDR1 ENHRY and CDR2 SYGVKD. Points from the study as a whole: The tendency of first-cohort TCR clusters to co-occur in the 120 or so validation repertoires was the finding of a later analysis.

Sequenced: PBMCs. The chain joins TRBV10-3 to TRBJ2-1; TRBD2 matches 7 bases. The TCR sequence derives from a woman in her 30s in good health and CMV-seronegative. The CDR3 here is CATKVDGGMGHNEQFF. The CDR3 region has the DNA TGTGCCACGAAGGTAGACGGGGGGATGGGGCACAATGAGCAGTTCTTC.